The 26 T cell receptor beta chains below come from one sample, sequenced in a study of human CD8 memory T cell subsets. Making the TCR beta libraries relied on UMI-labeled 5' RACE. One entry per CDR3 protein, without DNA, is what TCRdb gives after re-calling the 5' RACE reads. Listed are 10,000 or so distinct CDR3 sequences; approximately 15% falls within the top ten. The sample comprised CD8+ stem-like memory T cells (TSCM and TCM) sorted from PBMCs. Subset indicated: stem-like memory CD8 T cells (TSTEM), CCR7+ PD-1- TIGIT-. These TCRs come from a human donor in good health.

The chain links TRBV6-5 to TRBJ2-7; TCRdb lists TRBD1, though no DNA is available to test this call. CDR1 and CDR2 (germline): MNHEY, SVGAGI. The CDR3 totals 16 residues. The CDR3 sequence is CASSYSIVAGGYEQYF.

The V call is TRBV5-1, the J call TRBJ2-7. Germline V gene sequence: CDR1 SGHRS, CDR2 YFSETQ. The CDR3 covers 11 residues. The CDR3 loop is CASSLDYEQYF.

This chain connects TRBV28 to TRBJ2-1. Looked up from germline, CDR1 is MDHEN and CDR2 is SYDVKM. The CDR3 consists of 14 residues. The CDR3 spells CASSYAGEGNEQFF.

This chain joins TRBV28 and TRBJ1-2; TCRdb indicates TRBD1, and absent DNA this call remains unverified. Germline V lookup: CDR1 MDHEN, CDR2 SYDVKM. This CDR3 is 13 amino acids long. CDR3 loop: CASSYYRGVGYTF.

By frequency, this clonotype registers medium-sized. The genes are TRBV29-1 and TRBJ1-5. The CDR3 is 13 amino acids. Germline-derived CDR1 and CDR2 are SQVTM and ANQGSEA. The CDR3 spells CSVVKGSDGSQHF.

Measured by frequency, this clonotype is medium-sized. The chain has TRBV2 and TRBJ2-1. CDR1 is SNHLY, CDR2 FYNNEI, per germline. CDR3 length equals 13 residues. The CDR3 sequence: CASSEALEYEQFF.

This clonotype ranks as medium-sized (0.01 to 0.1%) in terms of frequency. The chain is built from TRBV29-1 and TRBJ2-1; TCRdb gives TRBD2 as the D gene, but with no DNA this cannot be confirmed. CDR1 and CDR2 from the germline V gene are SQVTM and ANQGSEA. CDR3 length: 13 residues. CDR3 residues: CSVTGTRYNEQFF.

The chain carries TRBV20-1 and TRBJ2-1; TCRdb calls TRBD2, which cannot be checked without DNA. The germline gives CDR1 DFQATT, CDR2 SNEGSKA (reference sequence). This CDR3 region has 18 residues. This chain's CDR3 is CSARRTSGRAQWGNEQFF.

This chain joins TRBV9 and TRBJ2-1; checking the TCRdb D call of TRBD1 is not possible without DNA. Germline assignment: CDR1 SGDLS and CDR2 YYNGEE. CDR3 length: 15 amino acids. CDR3 region: CASSSGQGVYDEQFF.

The chain uses TRBV6-1 and TRBJ2-7; TCRdb indicates TRBD1, and absent DNA this call remains unverified. The CDR3 totals 16 residues. CDR1 and CDR2 (germline): MNHNS, SASEGT. CDR3 sequence: CASSDLRAGLSYEQYF.

The chain combines TRBV19 with TRBJ2-5. CDR1 is LNHDA and CDR2 is SQIVND in the germline V gene (reference sequence). CDR3 length equals 16 residues. CDR3: CASSIREGELKETQYF.

The chain links TRBV2 to TRBJ2-7; with no DNA, the TCRdb D assignment of TRBD1 cannot be verified. Germline-derived CDR1 and CDR2 are SNHLY and FYNNEI. This CDR3 comprises 15 residues. CDR3 sequence: CASSEGQGAYYEQYF.

The chain employs TRBV19 and TRBJ2-7. This CDR3 comprises 13 residues. The germline gives CDR1 LNHDA, CDR2 SQIVND (reference sequence). The CDR3 here is CASSILDASEQYF.

The chain employs TRBV2 and TRBJ1-5; the TRBD1 assignment by TCRdb is unverifiable without DNA. The CDR3 spans 16 residues. Germline V CDR1 and CDR2: SNHLY, FYNNEI. CDR3 residues: CASSLQGFGGNQPQHF. Full variable domain (remainder filled in from reference TRBV2 and TRBJ1-5): EPEVTQTPSHQVTQMGQEVILRCVPISNHLYFYWYRQILGQKVEFLVSFYNNEISEKSEIFDDQFSVERPDGSNFTLKIRSTKLEDSAMYFCASSLQGFGGNQPQHFGDGTRLSIL.

The chain joins TRBV6-6 to TRBJ2-5. Germline V gene sequence: CDR1 MNHNY, CDR2 SVGAGI (reference sequence). This CDR3 contains 16 residues. The CDR3 loop reads CASPFINAQIQKTQYF.

The chain couples TRBV27 to TRBJ2-2; TCRdb reports TRBD1, a call that lacks DNA to check it against. This CDR3 is built from 14 residues. Per germline, CDR1 MNHEY and CDR2 SMNVEV (reference sequence). CDR3 protein: CASSWNRVTGELFF.

The J gene is TRBJ2-5, the V gene TRBV20-1; the TCRdb D gene call, TRBD2, has no DNA to confirm it. The CDR3 is 13 residues long. Germline assignment: CDR1 DFQATT and CDR2 SNEGSKA (reference sequence). The CDR3 reads CSAPAEGSETQYF.

The chain is built from TRBV28 and TRBJ2-7; TCRdb's D call of TRBD2 is untestable without DNA. This CDR3 has 12 residues. Germline V CDR1 and CDR2: MDHEN, SYDVKM. The CDR3 is CASAAGYIGQYF.

The chain combines TRBV7-9 with TRBJ2-3; the TRBD1 assignment by TCRdb is unverifiable without DNA. Germline V gives CDR1 SEHNR, CDR2 FQNEAQ (reference sequence). The CDR3 is 16 amino acids. CDR3 region: CASSSGQGANTDTQYF.

The chain is built from TRBV7-9 and TRBJ2-3; the D call of TRBD2 rests on TCRdb alone, since no DNA is present to check it. The CDR3 runs 19 residues. Germline V lookup: CDR1 SEHNR, CDR2 FQNEAQ (reference sequence). The chain's CDR3 is CASSLKPGTSGGLWDTQYF.

The chain joins TRBV3-1 to TRBJ2-7; TCRdb returns TRBD2, unconfirmable since there is no DNA. Germline V CDR1 and CDR2: LGHDT, YNNKEL (reference sequence). There are 17 residues in the CDR3. The CDR3 sequence: CASSQDLGITVLAGACF.

The V and J genes are TRBV28 and TRBJ1-5; TCRdb lists TRBD1, though no DNA is available to test this call. This CDR3 has 17 amino acids. The germline V gene has CDR1 MDHEN and CDR2 SYDVKM. The chain's CDR3 is CATTLEDRGNSNQPQHF.

The chain uses TRBV10-3 and TRBJ2-7; TCRdb outputs TRBD1, but without DNA this stays unchecked. Germline assignment: CDR1 ENHRY and CDR2 SYGVKD. There are 15 residues in the CDR3. The CDR3 sequence: CAISPEPGQGYEQYF.

CDR3 region: CASSLIPSAGGGYNEQFF. The chain combines TRBV27 with TRBJ2-1; as DNA is missing, the TRBD2 call by TCRdb cannot be tested. The CDR3 consists of 18 residues. The germline CDR1 and CDR2 sequences are MNHEY and SMNVEV (reference sequence).

V usage is TRBV7-6 and J usage is TRBJ2-1; the D gene TCRdb calls, TRBD2, cannot be checked with no DNA. CDR1 is SGHVS and CDR2 is FNYEAQ in the germline V gene. The CDR3 sequence is 14 residues long. CDR3 amino acids: CASSLGLVYNEQFF.

This clonotype is large (0.1 to 1%) by frequency. The chain employs TRBV27 and TRBJ1-5. From germline, CDR1 is MNHEY and CDR2 SMNVEV (reference sequence). This CDR3 contains 14 residues. The CDR3 loop reads CASSPGGTNQPQHF.